The source of this T cell receptor beta chain is a study of shared clonotypes between healthy human individuals. CDR1 and CDR2 from the germline V gene are SGHTA and FQGTGA. The ends lost 1 base at V and 7 bases at J; junction bases unmatched: 11. This CDR3 has 17 residues. In replicate PCRs of sorted subsets, approximately 210 ng DNA, about 30,000 T cell genomes, was used. Clones were sequenced by immunoSEQ multiplex PCR, and TCRdb holds only the in-frame ones, with some missing. This sample has about 2,500,000 clones, with around 90% found just once. The receptor was derived from a man aged 18 to 29 in good health. This sequence joins TRBV7-3 and TRBJ1-4; 8 bases are a match to TRBD1. Sequencing was done on a sample of naive CD4+ T cells sorted from blood. Subset meaning: CD45RA+ positively selected. The CDR3 here is CASSLKPAGTGLEKLFF. CDR3 sequence (DNA): TGTGCCAGCAGCTTAAAACCGGCTGGGACAGGACTTGAAAAACTGTTTTTT.